These T cell receptor beta chains were read from a single sample in a study of shared clonotypes between healthy human individuals. Data came from immunoSEQ multiplex PCR; TCRdb stores just in-frame clones and leaves some out. The sample consists of over 400,000 clones, roughly 80% of them appearing once. The sequencing input was PBMCs. These receptors came from a woman between 35 and 50 years old in good health. Some clones in this sample may be carry-over from other donors' samples. Both conserved end residues are trimmed from each CDR3.

V gene	CDR3 protein
TRBV25-1	ASSEGRRGVNEKLF
TRBV7-9	ASSLRGGRSGNTIY
TRBV28	ASSLSGSANEKLF
TRBV4-3	ASSPSWAGPYNEQF
TRBV2	ASTYRGSKQF
TRBV10-1	ASSESTGQETQY
TRBV2	ASSARGLNTGELF
TRBV6-6	ASSPGQGSFHVLT
TRBV29-1	SAARGNIQY
TRBV27	ASRQVGYTSTDTQY
TRBV5-1	ASSFDGRASVNEQF
TRBV5-8	ASSLGQGATNEKLF
TRBV19	ASSPGQGTEKLF
TRBV9	ASSVATGHSYEQY
TRBV4-2	ASSQSSGDTDTQY
TRBV10-3	AISDFQGYEISGNTIY
TRBV7-3	ASSFTENGELF
TRBV6-1	ASSEAVWGNQPQH
TRBV4-2	ASSQDPISGRRGYGYT
TRBV29-1	SVDGSGSTDTQY
TRBV30	AWSRSFYEQY
TRBV7-3	ASSMDRGTGYT
TRBV9	ASSVAQTPGNEQY